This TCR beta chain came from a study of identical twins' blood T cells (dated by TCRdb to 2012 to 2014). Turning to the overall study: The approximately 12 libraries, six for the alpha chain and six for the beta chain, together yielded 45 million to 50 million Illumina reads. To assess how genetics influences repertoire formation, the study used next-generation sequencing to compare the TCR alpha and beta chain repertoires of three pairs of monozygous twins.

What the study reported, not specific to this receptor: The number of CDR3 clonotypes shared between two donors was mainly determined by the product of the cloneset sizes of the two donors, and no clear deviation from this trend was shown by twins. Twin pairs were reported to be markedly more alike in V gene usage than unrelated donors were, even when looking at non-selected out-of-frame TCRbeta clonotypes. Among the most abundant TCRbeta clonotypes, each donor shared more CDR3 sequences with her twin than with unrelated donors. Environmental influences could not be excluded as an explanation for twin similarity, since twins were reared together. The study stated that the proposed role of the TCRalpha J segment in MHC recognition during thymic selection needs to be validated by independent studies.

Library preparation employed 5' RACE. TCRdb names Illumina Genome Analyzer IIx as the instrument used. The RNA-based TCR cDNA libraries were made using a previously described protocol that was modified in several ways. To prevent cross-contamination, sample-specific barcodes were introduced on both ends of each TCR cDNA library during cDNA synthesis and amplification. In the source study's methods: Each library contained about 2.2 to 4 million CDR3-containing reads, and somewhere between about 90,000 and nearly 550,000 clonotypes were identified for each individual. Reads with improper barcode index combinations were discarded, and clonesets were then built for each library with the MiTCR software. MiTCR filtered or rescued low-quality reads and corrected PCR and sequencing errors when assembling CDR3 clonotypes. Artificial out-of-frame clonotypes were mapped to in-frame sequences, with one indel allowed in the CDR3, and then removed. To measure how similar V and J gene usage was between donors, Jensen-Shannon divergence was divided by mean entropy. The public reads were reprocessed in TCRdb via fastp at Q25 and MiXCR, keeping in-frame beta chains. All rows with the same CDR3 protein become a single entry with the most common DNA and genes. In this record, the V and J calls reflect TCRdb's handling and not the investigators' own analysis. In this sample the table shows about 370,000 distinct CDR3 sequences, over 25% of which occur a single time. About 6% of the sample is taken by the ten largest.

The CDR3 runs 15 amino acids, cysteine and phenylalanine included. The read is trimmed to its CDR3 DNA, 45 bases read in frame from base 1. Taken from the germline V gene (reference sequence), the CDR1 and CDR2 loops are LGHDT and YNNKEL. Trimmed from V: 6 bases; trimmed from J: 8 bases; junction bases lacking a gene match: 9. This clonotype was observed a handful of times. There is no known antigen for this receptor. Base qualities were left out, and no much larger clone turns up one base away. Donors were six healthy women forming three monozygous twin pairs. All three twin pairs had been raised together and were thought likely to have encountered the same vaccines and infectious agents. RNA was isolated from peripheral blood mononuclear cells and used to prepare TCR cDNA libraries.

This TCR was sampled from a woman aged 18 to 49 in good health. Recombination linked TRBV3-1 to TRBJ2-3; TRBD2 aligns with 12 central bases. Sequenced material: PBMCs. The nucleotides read TGTGCCAGCAGACCTAGCGGGGGGGCCTGGCGTACGCAGTATTTT. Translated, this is CASRPSGGAWRTQYF.